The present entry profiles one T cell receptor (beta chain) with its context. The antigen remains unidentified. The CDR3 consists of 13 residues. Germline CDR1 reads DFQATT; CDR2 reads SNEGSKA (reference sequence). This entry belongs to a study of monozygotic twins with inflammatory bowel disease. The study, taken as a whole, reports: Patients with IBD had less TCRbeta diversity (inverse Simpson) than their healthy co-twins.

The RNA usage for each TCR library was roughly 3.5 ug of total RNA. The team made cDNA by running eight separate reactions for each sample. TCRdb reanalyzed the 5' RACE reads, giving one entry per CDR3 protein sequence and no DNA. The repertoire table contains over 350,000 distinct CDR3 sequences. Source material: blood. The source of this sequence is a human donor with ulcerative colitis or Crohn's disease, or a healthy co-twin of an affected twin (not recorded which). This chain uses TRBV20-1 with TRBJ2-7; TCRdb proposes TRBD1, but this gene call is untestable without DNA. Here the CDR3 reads CSARHRGHYEQYF.